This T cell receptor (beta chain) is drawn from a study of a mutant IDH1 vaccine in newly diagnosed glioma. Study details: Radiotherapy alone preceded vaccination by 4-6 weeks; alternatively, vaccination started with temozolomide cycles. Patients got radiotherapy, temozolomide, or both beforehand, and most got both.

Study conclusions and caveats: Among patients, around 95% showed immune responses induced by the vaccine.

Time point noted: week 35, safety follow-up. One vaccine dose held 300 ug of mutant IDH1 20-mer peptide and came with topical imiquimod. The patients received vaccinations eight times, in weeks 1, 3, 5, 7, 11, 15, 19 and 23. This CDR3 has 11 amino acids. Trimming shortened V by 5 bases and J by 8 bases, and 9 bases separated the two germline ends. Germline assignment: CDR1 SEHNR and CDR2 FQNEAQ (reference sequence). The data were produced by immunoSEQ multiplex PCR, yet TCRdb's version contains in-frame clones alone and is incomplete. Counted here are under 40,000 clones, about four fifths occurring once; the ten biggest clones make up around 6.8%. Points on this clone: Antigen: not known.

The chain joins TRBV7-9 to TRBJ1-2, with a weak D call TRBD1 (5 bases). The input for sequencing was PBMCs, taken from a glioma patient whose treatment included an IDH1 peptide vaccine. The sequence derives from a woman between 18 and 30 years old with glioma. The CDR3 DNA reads TGTGCCAGCAGCGCGGGGGTCGGCTACACCTTC. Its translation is CASSAGVGYTF. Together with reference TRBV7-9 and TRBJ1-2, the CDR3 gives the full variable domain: DTGVSQNPRHKITKRGQNVTFRCDPISEHNRLYWYRQTLGQGPEFLTYFQNEAQLEKSRLLSDRFSAERPKGSFSTLEIQRTEQGDSAMYLCASSAGVGYTFGSGTRLTVV.